This is a list of T cell receptor beta chains from one sample in a study of CXCR3-negative and CXCR3-positive naive CD8 T cells. After re-calling the 5' RACE reads, TCRdb lists one entry per CDR3 protein, DNA absent. This sample contains roughly 93,000 distinct CDR3 sequences. Sequenced: naive CXCR3+ CD8+ T cells from blood. The source is a human donor in good health. Some clones in this sample may be carry-over from other donors' samples. Both conserved end residues are part of each CDR3.

v_gene	j_gene	CDR3aa
TRBV12-3/TRBV12-4	TRBJ2-5	CASSSGTDIRGQETQYF
TRBV7-2	TRBJ2-2	CASRTRRTSVTGELFF
TRBV20-1	TRBJ1-6	CSASAGARSYNSPLHF
TRBV20-1	TRBJ2-7	CSARVSGGNYEQCF
TRBV6-2/TRBV6-3	TRBJ2-2	CATNRWGSTINTGELFF
TRBV5-1	TRBJ2-7	CASSGDRTYIYEQYF
TRBV5-6	TRBJ1-1	CASSPIQGVNTEAFF
TRBV20-1	TRBJ2-3	CSARDPDRLSTDTQYF
TRBV7-9	TRBJ1-2	CASSPGTGGFDDGYTF
TRBV29-1	TRBJ2-7	CSVAGDYEQYF
TRBV7-9	TRBJ2-5	CASSLRSAGVEETQYF
TRBV28	TRBJ1-1	CASSLSQVTEAFF
TRBV6-2/TRBV6-3	TRBJ2-7	CASSYGRGGVYEQYF
TRBV9	TRBJ2-7	CASSSRLAGTSYEQYF
TRBV6-5	TRBJ2-3	CASSRLAGGDTDTQYF
TRBV3-1	TRBJ2-1	CASSPTGSEQFF
TRBV7-9	TRBJ1-1	CASSLGDSPEAFF
TRBV10-3	TRBJ1-1	CAIRGTDHTEAFF
TRBV28	TRBJ2-1	CASSFVRGTYNEQFF
TRBV29-1	TRBJ1-3	CSVQGRGNTIYF
TRBV6-1	TRBJ1-1	CASMQGVFGTVEAFF
TRBV5-1	TRBJ2-7	CASSLGSGGPPFYEQYF
TRBV20-1	TRBJ2-1	CSAVAEEGEPYNEQFF
TRBV29-1	TRBJ2-2	CSVGPGRMDTGELFF
TRBV6-4	TRBJ2-1	CASAAGSSYNEQFF
TRBV9	TRBJ2-5	CASSVEPGLETQYF
TRBV7-9	TRBJ2-1	CASSTSPEQFF
TRBV3-1	TRBJ2-3	CASSQGPTGATDTQYF
TRBV24-1	TRBJ1-5	CATSGQGVNQPQHF
TRBV6-5	TRBJ2-5	CASRGLGTGSWETQYF
TRBV7-9	TRBJ1-4	CAGSSGLLEKLFF
TRBV6-5	TRBJ2-2	CASSYWVGRDTGELFF
TRBV20-1	TRBJ2-7	CSARDRTDTTYEQYF
TRBV29-1	TRBJ2-7	CSSEGESYEQYF
TRBV29-1	TRBJ2-1	CSVDAGGLNEQFF
TRBV29-1	TRBJ2-5	CSVEDGSAGGTQYF
TRBV7-2	TRBJ2-1	CASSLERWHEQFF
TRBV7-2	TRBJ2-2	CASSLEARVSSGELFF